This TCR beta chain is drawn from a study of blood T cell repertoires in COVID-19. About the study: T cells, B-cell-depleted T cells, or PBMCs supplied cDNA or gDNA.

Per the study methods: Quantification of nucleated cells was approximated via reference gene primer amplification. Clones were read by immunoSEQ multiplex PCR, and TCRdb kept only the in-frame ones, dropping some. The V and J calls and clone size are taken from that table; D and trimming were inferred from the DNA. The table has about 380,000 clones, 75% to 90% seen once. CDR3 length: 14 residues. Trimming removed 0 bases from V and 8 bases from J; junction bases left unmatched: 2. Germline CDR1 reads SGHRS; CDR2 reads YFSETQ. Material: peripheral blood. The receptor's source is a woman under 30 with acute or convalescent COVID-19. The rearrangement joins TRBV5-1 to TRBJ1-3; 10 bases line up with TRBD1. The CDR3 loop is CASSLGGQGYTIYF. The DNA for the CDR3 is TGCGCCAGCAGCTTGGGGGGACAGGGGTACACCATATATTTT.